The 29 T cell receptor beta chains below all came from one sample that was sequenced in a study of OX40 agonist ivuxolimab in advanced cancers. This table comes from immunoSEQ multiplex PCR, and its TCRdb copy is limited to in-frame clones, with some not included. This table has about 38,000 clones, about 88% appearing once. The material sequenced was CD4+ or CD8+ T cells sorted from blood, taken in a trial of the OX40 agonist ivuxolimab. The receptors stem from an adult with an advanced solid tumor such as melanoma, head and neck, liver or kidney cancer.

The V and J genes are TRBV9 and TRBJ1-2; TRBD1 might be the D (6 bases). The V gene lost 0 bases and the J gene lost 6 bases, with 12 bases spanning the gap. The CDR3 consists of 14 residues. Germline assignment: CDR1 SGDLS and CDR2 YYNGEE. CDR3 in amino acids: CASSVGGGTHGYTF. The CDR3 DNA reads TGTGCCAGCAGCGTAGGCGGGGGCACCCATGGCTACACCTTC.

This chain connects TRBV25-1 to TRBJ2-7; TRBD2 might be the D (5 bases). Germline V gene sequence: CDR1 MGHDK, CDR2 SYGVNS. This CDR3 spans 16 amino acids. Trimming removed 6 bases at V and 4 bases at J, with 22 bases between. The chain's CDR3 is CASSGRSPGVRYEQYF. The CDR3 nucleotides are TGTGCCAGCAGCGGGCGGAGCCCCGGGGTTCGGTACGAGCAGTACTTC.

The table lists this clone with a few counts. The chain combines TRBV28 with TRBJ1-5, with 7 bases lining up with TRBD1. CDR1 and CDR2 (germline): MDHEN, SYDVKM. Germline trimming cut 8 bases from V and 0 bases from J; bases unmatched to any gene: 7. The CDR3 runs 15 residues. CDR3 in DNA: TGTGCCAGCGGGTCCAGGGGGAATAGCAATCAGCCCCAGCATTTT. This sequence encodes CASGSRGNSNQPQHF.

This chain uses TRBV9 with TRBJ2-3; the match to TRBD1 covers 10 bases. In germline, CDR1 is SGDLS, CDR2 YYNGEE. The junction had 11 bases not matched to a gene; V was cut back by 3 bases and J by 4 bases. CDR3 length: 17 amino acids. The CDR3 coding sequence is TGTGCCAGCAGCGAACCGGGACAGGGGATAGCGGCAGATACGCAGTATTTT. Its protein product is CASSEPGQGIAADTQYF. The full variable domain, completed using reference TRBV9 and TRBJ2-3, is DSGVTQTPKHLITATGQRVTLRCSPRSGDLSVYWYQQSLDQGLQFLIQYYNGEERAKGNILERFSAQQFPDLHSELNLSSLELGDSALYFCASSEPGQGIAADTQYFGPGTRLTVL.

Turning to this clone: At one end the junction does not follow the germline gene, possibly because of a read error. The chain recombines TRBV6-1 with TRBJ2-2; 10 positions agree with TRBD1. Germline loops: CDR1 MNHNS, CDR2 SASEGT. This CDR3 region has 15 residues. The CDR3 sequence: CASSGQGANTGELFF. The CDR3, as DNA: TGTGCCAGCAGTGGACAGGGGGCGAATACCGGGGAGCTGTTTTTT.

The DNA of the CDR3 is TGCGCCAGCAGCCAAGATTGGACCGGGACAGTATCCTACGAGCAGTACTTC. It yields the protein CASSQDWTGTVSYEQYF. The chain has TRBV4-3 and TRBJ2-7, with 7 bases fitting TRBD1. Germline-derived CDR1 and CDR2 are LGHNA and YSLEER. The J segment lost 1 base and the V segment lost 0 bases, leaving 9 bases of the junction unmatched. The CDR3 has 17 amino acids.

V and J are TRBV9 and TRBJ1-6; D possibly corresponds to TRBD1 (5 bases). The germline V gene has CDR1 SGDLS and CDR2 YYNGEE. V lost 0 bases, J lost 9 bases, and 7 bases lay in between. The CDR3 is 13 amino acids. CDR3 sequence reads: CASSVDGGSPLHF. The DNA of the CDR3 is TGTGCCAGCAGCGTAGATGGGGGTTCACCCCTCCACTTT.

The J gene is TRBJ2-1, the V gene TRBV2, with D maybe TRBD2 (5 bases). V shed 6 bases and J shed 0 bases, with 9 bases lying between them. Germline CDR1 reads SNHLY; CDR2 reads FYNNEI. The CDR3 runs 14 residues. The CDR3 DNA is TGTGCCAGCAGGGGAGAGGGCTCCTACAATGAGCAGTTCTTC. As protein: CASRGEGSYNEQFF.

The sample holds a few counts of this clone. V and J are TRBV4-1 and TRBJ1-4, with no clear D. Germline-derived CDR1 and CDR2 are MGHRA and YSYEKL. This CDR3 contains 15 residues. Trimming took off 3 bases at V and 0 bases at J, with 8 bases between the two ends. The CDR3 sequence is CASSHRTPTNEKLFF. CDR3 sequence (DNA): TGCGCCAGCAGCCACCGGACGCCAACTAATGAAAAACTGTTTTTT.

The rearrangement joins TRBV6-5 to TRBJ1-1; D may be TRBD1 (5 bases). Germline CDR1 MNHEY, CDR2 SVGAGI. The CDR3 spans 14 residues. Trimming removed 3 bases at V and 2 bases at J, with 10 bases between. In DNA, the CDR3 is TGTGCCAGCAGTTATTTCCAGGGAAACACTGAAGCTTTCTTT. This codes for CASSYFQGNTEAFF.

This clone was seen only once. CDR3 bases: TGCAGCGTAGAAAAGACAGGGGGCGATGGCTACACCTTC. This sequence encodes CSVEKTGGDGYTF. V is TRBV29-1 and J is TRBJ1-2; the match to TRBD1 covers 10 bases. The CDR3 consists of 13 residues. The germline V gene has CDR1 SQVTM and CDR2 ANQGSEA. Trimming removed 6 bases from V and 6 bases from J; junction bases left unmatched: 7.

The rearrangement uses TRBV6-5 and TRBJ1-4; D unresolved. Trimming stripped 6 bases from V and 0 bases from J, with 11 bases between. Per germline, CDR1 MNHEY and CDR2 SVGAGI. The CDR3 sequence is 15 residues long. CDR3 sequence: CASSNERATNEKLFF. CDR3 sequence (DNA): TGTGCCAGCAGCAACGAAAGAGCAACTAATGAAAAACTGTTTTTT.

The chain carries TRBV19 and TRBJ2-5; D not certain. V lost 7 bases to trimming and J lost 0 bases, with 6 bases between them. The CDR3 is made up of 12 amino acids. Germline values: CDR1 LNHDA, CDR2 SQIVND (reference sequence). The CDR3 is CASNDYQETQYF. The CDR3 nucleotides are TGTGCCAGTAACGACTACCAAGAGACCCAGTACTTC.

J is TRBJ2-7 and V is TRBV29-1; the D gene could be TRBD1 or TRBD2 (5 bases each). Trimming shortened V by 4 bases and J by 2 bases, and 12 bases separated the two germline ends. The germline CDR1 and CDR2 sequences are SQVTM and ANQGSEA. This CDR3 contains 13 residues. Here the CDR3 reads CSVAWGRTYEQYF. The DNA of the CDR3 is TGCAGCGTTGCATGGGGACGCACCTACGAGCAGTACTTC.

The CDR3 nucleotides read TGTGCCAGCAGTCGAACCCCGGGGGTAGAGCAGTACTTC. Protein sequence: CASSRTPGVEQYF. The chain carries TRBV7-6 and TRBJ2-7, with D perhaps matching TRBD2 (6 bases). CDR1 and CDR2 from the germline V gene are SGHVS and FNYEAQ. Trimming cost V 6 bases and J 7 bases, with 16 bases left between them. The length of the CDR3 is 13 residues. Combining the CDR3 with reference TRBV7-6 and TRBJ2-7 gives the whole variable domain GAGVSQSPRYKVTKRGQDVALRCDPISGHVSLYWYRQALGQGPEFLTYFNYEAQQDKSGLPNDRFSAERPEGSISTLTIQRTEQRDSAMYRCASSRTPGVEQYFGPGTRLTVT.

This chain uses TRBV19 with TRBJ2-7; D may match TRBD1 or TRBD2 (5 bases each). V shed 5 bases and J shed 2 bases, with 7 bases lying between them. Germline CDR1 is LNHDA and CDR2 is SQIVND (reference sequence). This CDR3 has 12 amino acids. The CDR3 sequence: CASSSGPYEQYF. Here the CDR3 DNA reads TGTGCCAGTAGTTCGGGACCCTACGAGCAGTACTTC. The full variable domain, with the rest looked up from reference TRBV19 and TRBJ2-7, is DGGITQSPKYLFRKEGQNVTLSCEQNLNHDAMYWYRQDPGQGLRLIYYSQIVNDFQKGDIAEGYSVSREKKESFPLTVTSAQKNPTAFYLCASSSGPYEQYFGPGTRLTVT.

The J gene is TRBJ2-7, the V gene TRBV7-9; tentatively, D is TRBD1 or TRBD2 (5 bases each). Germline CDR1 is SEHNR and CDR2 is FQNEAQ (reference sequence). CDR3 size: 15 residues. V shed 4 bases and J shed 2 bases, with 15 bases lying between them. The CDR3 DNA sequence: TGTGCCAGCAGCTACCCGGGACGGCACACCTACGAGCAGTACTTC. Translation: CASSYPGRHTYEQYF.

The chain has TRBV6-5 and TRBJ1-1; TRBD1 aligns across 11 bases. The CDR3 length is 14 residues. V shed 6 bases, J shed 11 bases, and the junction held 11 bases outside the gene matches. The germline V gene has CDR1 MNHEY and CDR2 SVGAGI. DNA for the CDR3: TGTGCCAGCAGCCCGGGACAGGGGGTCCCCCCCGCTTTCTTT. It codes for CASSPGQGVPPAFF.

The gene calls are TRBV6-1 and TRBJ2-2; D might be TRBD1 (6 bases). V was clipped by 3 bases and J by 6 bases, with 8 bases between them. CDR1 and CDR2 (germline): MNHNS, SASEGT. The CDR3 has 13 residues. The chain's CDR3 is CASSETGSGELFF. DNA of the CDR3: TGTGCCAGCAGTGAGACAGGTTCCGGGGAGCTGTTTTTT.

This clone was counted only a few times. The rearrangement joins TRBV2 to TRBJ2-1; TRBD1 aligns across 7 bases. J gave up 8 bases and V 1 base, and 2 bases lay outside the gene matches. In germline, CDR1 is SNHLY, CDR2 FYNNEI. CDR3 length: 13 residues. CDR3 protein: CASSEGTGDEQFF. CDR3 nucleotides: TGTGCCAGCAGTGAAGGAACAGGGGATGAGCAGTTCTTC.

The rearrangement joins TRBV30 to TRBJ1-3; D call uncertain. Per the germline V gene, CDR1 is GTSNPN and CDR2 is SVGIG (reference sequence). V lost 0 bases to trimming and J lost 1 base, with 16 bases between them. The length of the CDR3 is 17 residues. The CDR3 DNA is TGTGCCTGGAGTGTGGGATTCGGGCAGAATTCTGGAAACACCATATATTTT. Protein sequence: CAWSVGFGQNSGNTIYF.

CDR3: CASSPRDRTEKLFF. The CDR3 coding sequence is TGTGCCAGCTCACCACGAGACAGAACGGAAAAACTGTTTTTT. The chain couples TRBV18 to TRBJ1-4; possible D gene TRBD1, 5 bases. Germline V gene data show CDR1 as KGHSH and CDR2 as LQKENI. Trimming stripped 1 base from V and 8 bases from J, with 11 bases between. The CDR3 is 14 amino acids.

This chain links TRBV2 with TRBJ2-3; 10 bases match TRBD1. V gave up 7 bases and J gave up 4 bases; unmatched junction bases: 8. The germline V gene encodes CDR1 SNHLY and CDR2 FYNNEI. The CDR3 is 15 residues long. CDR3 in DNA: TGTGCCAGCACGCCCCGGGACAGGGGCCCAGATACGCAGTATTTT. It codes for CASTPRDRGPDTQYF.

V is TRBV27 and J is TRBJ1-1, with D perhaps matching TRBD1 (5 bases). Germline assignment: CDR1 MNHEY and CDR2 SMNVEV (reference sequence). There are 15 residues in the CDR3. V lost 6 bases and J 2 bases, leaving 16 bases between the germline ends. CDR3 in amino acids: CASSHFGGGNTEAFF. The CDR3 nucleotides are TGTGCCAGCAGCCATTTCGGGGGGGGTAACACTGAAGCTTTCTTT.

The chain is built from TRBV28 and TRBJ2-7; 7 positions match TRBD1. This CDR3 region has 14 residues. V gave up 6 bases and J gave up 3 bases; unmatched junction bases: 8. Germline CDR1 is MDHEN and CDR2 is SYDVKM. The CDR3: CASRETGQHYEQYF. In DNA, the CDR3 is TGTGCCAGCAGGGAAACGGGACAGCACTACGAGCAGTACTTC.

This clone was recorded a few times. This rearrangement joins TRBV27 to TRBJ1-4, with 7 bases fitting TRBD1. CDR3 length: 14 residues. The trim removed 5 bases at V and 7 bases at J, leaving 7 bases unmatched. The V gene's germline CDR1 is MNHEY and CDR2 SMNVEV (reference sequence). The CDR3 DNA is TGTGCCAGCAGTACAGGGGTGGAGGGTGAAAAACTGTTTTTT. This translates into CASSTGVEGEKLFF.

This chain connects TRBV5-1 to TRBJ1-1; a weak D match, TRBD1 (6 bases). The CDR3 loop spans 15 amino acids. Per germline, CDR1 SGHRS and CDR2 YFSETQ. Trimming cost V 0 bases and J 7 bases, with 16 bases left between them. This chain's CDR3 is CASSLVGAGVDEAFF. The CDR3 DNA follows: TGCGCCAGCAGCTTGGTGGGGGCAGGGGTGGATGAAGCTTTCTTT.

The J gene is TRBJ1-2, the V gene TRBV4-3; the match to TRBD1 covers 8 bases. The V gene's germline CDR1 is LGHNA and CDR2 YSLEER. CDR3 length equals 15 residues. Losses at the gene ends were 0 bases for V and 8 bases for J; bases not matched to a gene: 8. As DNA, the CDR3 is TGCGCCAGCAGCCAAGACCAGGACAGGGTAACCGGCTACACCTTC. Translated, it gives CASSQDQDRVTGYTF.

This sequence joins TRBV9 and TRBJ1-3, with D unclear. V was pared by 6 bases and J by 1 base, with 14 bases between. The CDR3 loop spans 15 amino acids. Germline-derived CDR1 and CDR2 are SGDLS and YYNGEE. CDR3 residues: CASNPSDFSGNTIYF. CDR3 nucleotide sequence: TGTGCCAGCAACCCCTCCGACTTTTCTGGAAACACCATATATTTT.